The rows below give T cell receptor beta chains drawn from one sample of a study of control samples from healthy donors and cancer patients. Measured with immunoSEQ multiplex PCR; TCRdb has only the in-frame clones, and not every one. The table lists 120,000 or so clones, more than 85% of them singletons. Sequencing was done on a sample of blood. These TCRs come from a man in his late teens or twenties in good health. Each CDR3 is given with its conserved first and last residue. Each record gives: J gene, D gene, V gene, CDR3 protein, CDR3 DNA. D genes are given only for firm matches.

j_gene: TRBJ1-5
d_gene: NA
v_gene: TRBV30
CDR3aa: CAWEGGTRPGEPQHF
CDR3nt: TGTGCCTGGGAAGGGGGGACCCGTCCTGGGGAGCCCCAGCATTTT

j_gene: TRBJ2-7
d_gene: NA
v_gene: TRBV2
CDR3aa: CASEGSLVNEQYF
CDR3nt: TGTGCCAGCGAAGGAAGCTTAGTAAACGAGCAGTACTTC

j_gene: TRBJ2-7
d_gene: TRBD1
v_gene: TRBV3-1/TRBV3-2
CDR3aa: CASSQTTTGTGGREQYF
CDR3nt: TGTGCCAGCAGCCAAACCACCACCGGGACAGGGGGTCGCGAGCAGTACTTC

j_gene: TRBJ2-7
d_gene: TRBD1
v_gene: TRBV27
CDR3aa: CASSFGTGFEQYF
CDR3nt: TGTGCCAGCAGCTTCGGGACAGGGTTCGAGCAGTACTTC

j_gene: TRBJ2-2
d_gene: NA
v_gene: TRBV11-2
CDR3aa: CASSPLLSSGTGELFF
CDR3nt: TGTGCCAGCAGCCCATTATTATCAAGCGGCACCGGGGAGCTGTTTTTT

j_gene: TRBJ2-1
d_gene: NA
v_gene: TRBV11-2
CDR3aa: CASRGGTNEQFF
CDR3nt: TGTGCCAGCAGGGGCGGGACCAATGAGCAGTTCTTC

j_gene: TRBJ2-7
d_gene: NA
v_gene: TRBV11-2
CDR3aa: CASSLSSYEQYF
CDR3nt: TGTGCCAGCAGCTTATCTTCCTACGAGCAGTACTTC

j_gene: TRBJ1-1
d_gene: TRBD1
v_gene: TRBV7-9
CDR3aa: CASSVTGATEAFF
CDR3nt: TGTGCCAGCAGCGTGACAGGGGCCACTGAAGCTTTCTTT

j_gene: TRBJ1-5
d_gene: NA
v_gene: TRBV12-3/TRBV12-4
CDR3aa: CASSPHRDQPQHF
CDR3nt: TGTGCCAGCAGTCCGCACAGGGACCAGCCCCAGCATTTT

j_gene: TRBJ1-1
d_gene: NA
v_gene: TRBV29-1
CDR3aa: CSVTGQGEAFF
CDR3nt: TGCAGCGTCACCGGGCAGGGTGAAGCTTTCTTT

j_gene: TRBJ1-1
d_gene: NA
v_gene: TRBV28
CDR3aa: CASSLRTAYTEAFF
CDR3nt: TGTGCCAGCAGTTTGCGCACTGCCTACACTGAAGCTTTCTTT

j_gene: TRBJ1-1
d_gene: NA
v_gene: TRBV10-3
CDR3aa: CASVGRLNTEAFF
CDR3nt: TGTGCCTCGGTGGGCAGGTTGAACACTGAAGCTTTCTTT

j_gene: TRBJ2-7
d_gene: TRBD2
v_gene: TRBV6-5
CDR3aa: CASLGREGYEQYF
CDR3nt: TGTGCCTCCTTGGGGAGGGAGGGTTACGAGCAGTACTTC

j_gene: TRBJ2-3
d_gene: NA
v_gene: TRBV6-5
CDR3aa: CASSLRTALDTQYF
CDR3nt: TGTGCCAGCAGTCTCCGAACTGCTTTGGATACGCAGTATTTT

j_gene: TRBJ1-5
d_gene: NA
v_gene: TRBV10-2
CDR3aa: CASSEPFKPQHF
CDR3nt: TGCGCCAGCAGTGAGCCCTTTAAGCCCCAGCATTTT

j_gene: TRBJ2-5
d_gene: NA
v_gene: TRBV19
CDR3aa: CASSQGDGETQYF
CDR3nt: TGTGCCAGTAGCCAAGGGGATGGGGAGACCCAGTACTTC

j_gene: TRBJ1-2
d_gene: NA
v_gene: TRBV6-5
CDR3aa: CASSLKSGYHGYTF
CDR3nt: TGTGCCAGCAGCTTAAAATCAGGGTATCATGGCTACACCTTC

j_gene: TRBJ1-1
d_gene: NA
v_gene: TRBV6-6
CDR3aa: CASSPDPNTEAFF
CDR3nt: TGTGCCAGCAGCCCGGACCCGAACACTGAAGCTTTCTTT

j_gene: TRBJ2-6
d_gene: NA
v_gene: TRBV28
CDR3aa: CASSLLRGSGANVLTF
CDR3nt: TGTGCCAGCAGTTTACTTAGGGGTTCTGGGGCCAACGTCCTGACTTTC

j_gene: TRBJ1-6
d_gene: NA
v_gene: TRBV5-4
CDR3aa: CASSAEVAGRADNSPLHF
CDR3nt: TGTGCCAGCAGCGCCGAGGTGGCAGGGCGCGCCGATAATTCACCCCTCCACTTT

j_gene: TRBJ1-2
d_gene: NA
v_gene: TRBV2
CDR3aa: CASSEALGHAINYGYTF
CDR3nt: TGTGCCAGCAGTGAAGCGCTTGGGCACGCCATCAACTATGGCTACACCTTC

j_gene: TRBJ1-6
d_gene: NA
v_gene: TRBV10-3
CDR3aa: CAISQEDNSPLHF
CDR3nt: TGTGCCATCAGTCAGGAGGATAATTCACCCCTCCACTTT